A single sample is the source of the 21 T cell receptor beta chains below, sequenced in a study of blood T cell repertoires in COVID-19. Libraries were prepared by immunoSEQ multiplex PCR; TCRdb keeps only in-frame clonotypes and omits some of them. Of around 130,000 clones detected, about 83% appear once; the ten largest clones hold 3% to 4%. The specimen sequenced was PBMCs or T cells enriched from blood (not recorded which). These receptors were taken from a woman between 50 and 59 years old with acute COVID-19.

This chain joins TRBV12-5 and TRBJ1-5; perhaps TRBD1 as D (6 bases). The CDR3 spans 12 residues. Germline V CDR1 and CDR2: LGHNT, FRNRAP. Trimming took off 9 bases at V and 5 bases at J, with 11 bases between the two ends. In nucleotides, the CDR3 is TGTGCTAGCCAGGGGATAGATCAGCCCCAGCATTTT. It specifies CASQGIDQPQHF.

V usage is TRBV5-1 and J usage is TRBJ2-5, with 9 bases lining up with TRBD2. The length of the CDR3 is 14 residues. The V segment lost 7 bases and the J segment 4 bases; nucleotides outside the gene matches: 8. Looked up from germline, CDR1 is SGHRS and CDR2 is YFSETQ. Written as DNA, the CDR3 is TGCGCCAGCTCGGGCGGGAGGGCCTCAGAGACCCAGTACTTC. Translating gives CASSGGRASETQYF. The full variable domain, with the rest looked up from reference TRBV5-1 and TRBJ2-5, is KAGVTQTPRYLIKTRGQQVTLSCSPISGHRSVSWYQQTPGQGLQFLFEYFSETQRNKGNFPGRFSGRQFSNSRSEMNVSTLELGDSALYLCASSGGRASETQYFGPGTRLLVL.

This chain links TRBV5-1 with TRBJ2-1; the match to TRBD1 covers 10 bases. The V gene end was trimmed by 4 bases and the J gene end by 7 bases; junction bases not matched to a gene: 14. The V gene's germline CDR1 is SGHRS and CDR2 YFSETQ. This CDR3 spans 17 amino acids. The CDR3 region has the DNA TGCGCCAGCAGCCCGCGGCAGACAGGGGGCGCGCTGAATGAGCAGTTCTTC. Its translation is CASSPRQTGGALNEQFF. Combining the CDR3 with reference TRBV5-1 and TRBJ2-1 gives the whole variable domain KAGVTQTPRYLIKTRGQQVTLSCSPISGHRSVSWYQQTPGQGLQFLFEYFSETQRNKGNFPGRFSGRQFSNSRSEMNVSTLELGDSALYLCASSPRQTGGALNEQFFGPGTRLTVL.

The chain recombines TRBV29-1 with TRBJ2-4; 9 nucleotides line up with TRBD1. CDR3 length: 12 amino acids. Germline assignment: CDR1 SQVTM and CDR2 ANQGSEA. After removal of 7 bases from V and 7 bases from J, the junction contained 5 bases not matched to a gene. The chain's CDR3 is CSGGQGRNIQYF. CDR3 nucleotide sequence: TGCAGCGGTGGACAGGGGAGGAACATTCAGTACTTC. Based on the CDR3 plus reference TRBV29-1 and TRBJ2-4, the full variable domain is SAVISQKPSRDICQRGTSLTIQCQVDSQVTMMFWYRQQPGQSLTLIATANQGSEATYESGFVIDKFPISRPNLTFSTLTVSNMSPEDSSIYLCSGGQGRNIQYFGAGTRLSVL.

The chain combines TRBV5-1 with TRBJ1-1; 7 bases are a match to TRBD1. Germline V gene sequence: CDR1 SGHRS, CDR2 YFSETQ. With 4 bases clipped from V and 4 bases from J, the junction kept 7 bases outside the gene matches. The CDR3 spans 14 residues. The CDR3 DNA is TGCGCCAGCAGCCCGCAGGGGGGTCTCACTGAAGCTTTCTTT. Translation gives CASSPQGGLTEAFF. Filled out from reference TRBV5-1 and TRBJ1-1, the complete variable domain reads KAGVTQTPRYLIKTRGQQVTLSCSPISGHRSVSWYQQTPGQGLQFLFEYFSETQRNKGNFPGRFSGRQFSNSRSEMNVSTLELGDSALYLCASSPQGGLTEAFFGQGTRLTVV.

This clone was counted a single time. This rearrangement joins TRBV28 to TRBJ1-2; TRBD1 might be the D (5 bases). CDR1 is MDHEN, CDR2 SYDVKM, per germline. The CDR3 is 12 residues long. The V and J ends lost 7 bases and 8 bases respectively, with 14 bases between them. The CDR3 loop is CASTPPRGGYTF. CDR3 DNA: TGTGCCAGCACTCCCCCAAGGGGCGGCTACACCTTC.

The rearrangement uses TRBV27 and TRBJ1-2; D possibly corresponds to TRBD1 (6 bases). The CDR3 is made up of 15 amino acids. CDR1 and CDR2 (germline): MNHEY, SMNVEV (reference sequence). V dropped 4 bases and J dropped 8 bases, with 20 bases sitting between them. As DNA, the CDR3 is TGTGCCAGCAGTTCTGTCCGCGGCAGGGGAGAAGGCTACACCTTC. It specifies CASSSVRGRGEGYTF.

The CDR3 coding sequence is TGTGCCAGCAGCCCTACGAGGGGGAGGGACACTGAAGCTTTCTTT. Amino acid sequence: CASSPTRGRDTEAFF. J is TRBJ1-1 and V is TRBV14, with D perhaps matching TRBD1 (6 bases). Looked up from germline, CDR1 is SGHDN and CDR2 is FVKESK. The CDR3 runs 15 residues. V was shortened by 4 bases and J by 3 bases, with 15 bases between the two germline ends.

This CDR3 reads CAISNRDRDRQPQHF. Written as DNA, the CDR3 is TGTGCCATCAGTAACCGGGACAGGGATCGCCAGCCCCAGCATTTT. J is TRBJ1-5 and V is TRBV10-3; TRBD1 agrees at 9 bases. Looked up from germline, CDR1 is ENHRY and CDR2 is SYGVKD. The CDR3 is 15 residues long. The V segment lost 5 bases and the J segment 7 bases; nucleotides outside the gene matches: 9.

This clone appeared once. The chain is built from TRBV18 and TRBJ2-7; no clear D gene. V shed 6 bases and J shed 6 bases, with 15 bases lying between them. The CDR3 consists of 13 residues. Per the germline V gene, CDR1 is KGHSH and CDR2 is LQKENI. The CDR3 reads CASSREELGEQYF. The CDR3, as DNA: TGTGCCAGCTCCCGTGAGGAGCTGGGCGAGCAGTACTTC.

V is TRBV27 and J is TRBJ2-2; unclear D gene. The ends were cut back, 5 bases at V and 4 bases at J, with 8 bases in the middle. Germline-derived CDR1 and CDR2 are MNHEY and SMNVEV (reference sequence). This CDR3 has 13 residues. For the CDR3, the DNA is TGTGCCAGCAGTCTAGAGTCCACCGGGGAGCTGTTTTTT. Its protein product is CASSLESTGELFF.

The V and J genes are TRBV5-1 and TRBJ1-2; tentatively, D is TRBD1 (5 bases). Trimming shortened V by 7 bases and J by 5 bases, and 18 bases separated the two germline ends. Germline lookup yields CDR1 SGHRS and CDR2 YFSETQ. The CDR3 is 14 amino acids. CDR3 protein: CASREEWQGYGYTF. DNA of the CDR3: TGCGCCAGCCGTGAGGAGTGGCAGGGATATGGCTACACCTTC.

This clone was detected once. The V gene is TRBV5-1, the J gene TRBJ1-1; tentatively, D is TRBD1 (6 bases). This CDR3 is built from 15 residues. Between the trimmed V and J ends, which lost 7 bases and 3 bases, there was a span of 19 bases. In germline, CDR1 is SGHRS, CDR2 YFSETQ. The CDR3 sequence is CASSPTGILDTEAFF. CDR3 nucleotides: TGCGCCAGCTCACCAACAGGGATATTGGACACTGAAGCTTTCTTT. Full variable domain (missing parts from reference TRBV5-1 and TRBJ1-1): KAGVTQTPRYLIKTRGQQVTLSCSPISGHRSVSWYQQTPGQGLQFLFEYFSETQRNKGNFPGRFSGRQFSNSRSEMNVSTLELGDSALYLCASSPTGILDTEAFFGQGTRLTVV.

CDR3 region: CASSPWTSVSSYNEQFF. The CDR3 nucleotides are TGTGCCAGCAGCCCATGGACTAGCGTGAGCTCCTACAATGAGCAGTTCTTC. The J gene is TRBJ2-1, the V gene TRBV7-9, with TRBD2 matching over 9 bases. The length of the CDR3 is 17 residues. Germline lookup yields CDR1 SEHNR and CDR2 FQNEAQ (reference sequence). Germline trimming cut 5 bases from V and 0 bases from J; bases unmatched to any gene: 8.

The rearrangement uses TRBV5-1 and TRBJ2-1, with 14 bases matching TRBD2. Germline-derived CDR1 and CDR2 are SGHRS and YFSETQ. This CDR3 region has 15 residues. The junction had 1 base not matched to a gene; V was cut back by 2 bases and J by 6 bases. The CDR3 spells CASSLGTSGSNEQFF. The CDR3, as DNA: TGCGCCAGCAGCTTAGGGACTAGCGGGAGCAATGAGCAGTTCTTC.

The CDR3 loop is CASGEGYEQYF. The CDR3, as DNA: TGTGCCAGCGGAGAGGGTTACGAGCAGTACTTC. The J gene is TRBJ2-7, the V gene TRBV6-6, with D perhaps matching TRBD2 (5 bases). Germline V gene lookup returns CDR1 MNHNY and CDR2 SVGAGI (reference sequence). With 8 bases removed from V and 4 bases from J, the gap between germline ends came to 9 bases. CDR3 length: 11 amino acids.

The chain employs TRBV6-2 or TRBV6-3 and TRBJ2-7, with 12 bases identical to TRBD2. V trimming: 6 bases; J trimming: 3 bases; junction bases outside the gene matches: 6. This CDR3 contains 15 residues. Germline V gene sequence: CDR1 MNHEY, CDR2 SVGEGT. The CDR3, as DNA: TGTGCCAGCAGCCCAGGACTAGCGGGACTCTACGAGCAGTACTTC. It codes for CASSPGLAGLYEQYF.

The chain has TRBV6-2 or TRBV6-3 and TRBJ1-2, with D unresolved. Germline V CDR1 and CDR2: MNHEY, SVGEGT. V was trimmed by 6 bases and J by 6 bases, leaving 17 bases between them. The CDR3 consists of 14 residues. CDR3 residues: CASSDPGSGDGYTF. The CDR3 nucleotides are TGTGCCAGCAGCGACCCGGGGAGCGGGGATGGCTACACCTTC.

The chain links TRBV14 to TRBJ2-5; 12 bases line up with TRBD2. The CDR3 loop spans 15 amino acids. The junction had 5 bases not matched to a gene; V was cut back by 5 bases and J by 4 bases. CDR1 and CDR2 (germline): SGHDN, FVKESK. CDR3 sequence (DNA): TGTGCCAGCAGCTCTAAGGGACTAGCGGGAGAGACCCAGTACTTC. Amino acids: CASSSKGLAGETQYF.

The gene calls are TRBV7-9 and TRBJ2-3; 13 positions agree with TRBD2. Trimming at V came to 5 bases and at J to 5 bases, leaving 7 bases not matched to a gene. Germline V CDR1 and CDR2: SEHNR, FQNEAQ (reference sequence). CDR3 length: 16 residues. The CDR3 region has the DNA TGTGCCAGCAGCAATACTAGCGGGAGGGCCGGAGATACGCAGTATTTT. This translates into CASSNTSGRAGDTQYF.

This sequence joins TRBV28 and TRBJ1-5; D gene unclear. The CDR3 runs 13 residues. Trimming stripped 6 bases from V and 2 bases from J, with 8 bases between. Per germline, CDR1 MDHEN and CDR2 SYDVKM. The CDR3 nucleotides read TGTGCCAGCAGGAGTGTGGGCAATCAGCCCCAGCATTTT. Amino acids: CASRSVGNQPQHF.